Shown below are 11 T cell receptor beta chains from a single sample sequenced in a study of T cells in Graves' hyperthyroidism and ophthalmopathy. Amplified regions were TCR beta CDR3 sequences from RNA transcripts. The primer set for the first-round RT-PCR of the TCR CDR3 was HTBI. MiXCR, applied by TCRdb to the multiplex PCR reads, yields one record per CDR3 protein. The sample carries about 520,000 distinct CDR3 sequences, about 20% recorded once. Sequencing was carried out using blood. The receptors derive from a man between 18 and 35 years old with Graves' hyperthyroidism.

This clonotype was picked up a small number of times. At one of its ends the junction is not consistent with the germline gene, which may arise from a read error. CDR3 nucleotides: TGCGCCAGCAGCCAGGGGAAGGTTGTCAATAGCAATCAGCCTCAGCATTTT. This gives the protein CASSQGKVVNSNQPQHF. The chain couples TRBV4-1 to TRBJ1-5; unclear D gene. Germline V CDR1 and CDR2: MGHRA, YSYEKL. The CDR3 loop spans 17 amino acids.

This clonotype was observed a few times. The J gene is TRBJ2-2, the V gene TRBV6-5; tentatively, D is TRBD1 (6 bases). Germline V lookup: CDR1 MNHEY, CDR2 SVGAGI. The CDR3 covers 16 residues. V lost 1 base and J lost 5, with 14 bases in between. CDR3 sequence reads: CASSYLRAGETGELFF. The DNA for the CDR3 is TGTGCCAGCAGTTACTTAAGGGCAGGGGAGACCGGGGAGCTGTTTTTT.

This clonotype showed up many times. The chain has TRBV2 and TRBJ1-5; 7 nucleotides match TRBD1. The CDR3 spans 15 residues. The junction had 9 bases not matched to a gene; V was cut back by 4 bases and J by 6 bases. The V gene's germline CDR1 is SNHLY and CDR2 FYNNEI. The CDR3 DNA sequence: TGTGCCAGCAGTGTGGAAAGGGGGCAGGGTCAGCCCCAGCATTTT. It codes for CASSVERGQGQPQHF.

This chain uses TRBV12-3 or TRBV12-4 with TRBJ2-7; TRBD1 is a possible D gene (5 bases). The V end lost 8 bases, the J end lost 2 bases, and 19 bases lay between the germline ends. The CDR3 consists of 15 residues. The CDR3 region is CASGLGPDNTYEQYF. In DNA form, the CDR3 reads TGTGCCAGCGGATTGGGTCCGGACAACACCTACGAGCAGTACTTC.

This clonotype was picked up a small number of times. This sequence may be a read error, since a much larger clone differs from it by one base. V is TRBV12-3 or TRBV12-4 and J is TRBJ2-5; 7 bases align to TRBD1. The CDR3 is 13 amino acids. The CDR3 nucleotides are TGTGCCAGCAGAAAGACAGGGTTGGAGACCAAGTACTTC. The encoded protein is CASRKTGLETKYF.

This rearrangement joins TRBV13 to TRBJ2-5, with TRBD1 matching 7 bases. V trimming: 6 bases; J trimming: 5 bases; junction bases outside the gene matches: 24. The CDR3 totals 19 residues. Germline V gives CDR1 PRHDT, CDR2 FYEKMQ (reference sequence). CDR3 region: CASSSSRQGSTDGVETQYF. For the CDR3, the DNA is TGTGCCAGCAGTTCCTCGCGACAGGGAAGTACCGACGGCGTGGAGACCCAGTACTTC.

This clonotype was picked up many times. The chain couples TRBV6-2 or TRBV6-3 to TRBJ2-2, with TRBD2 matching 12 bases. This CDR3 spans 16 amino acids. V lost 6 bases, J lost 1 base, and 3 bases stayed unmatched. In germline, CDR1 is MNHEY, CDR2 SVGEGT. This chain's CDR3 is CASRPSGGVNTGELFF. The DNA of the CDR3 is TGTGCCAGCAGGCCTAGCGGGGGGGTGAACACCGGGGAGCTGTTTTTT.

This clonotype has ten or more counts. V usage is TRBV27 and J usage is TRBJ1-2; maybe TRBD1 (5 bases). Trimming took off 5 bases at V and 1 base at J, with 11 bases between the two ends. This CDR3 contains 14 residues. CDR1 and CDR2 from the germline V gene are MNHEY and SMNVEV (reference sequence). As DNA, the CDR3 is TGTGCCAGCAGTCCCCGGGACGGTAACTATGGCTACACCTTC. Translated, it gives CASSPRDGNYGYTF.

On this clonotype itself: Lacking the conserved final phenylalanine or tryptophan, this CDR3 likely reflects a read error. The chain uses TRBV9 and TRBJ1-1; D gene ambiguous. V was cut by 4 bases and J by 0 bases, with 10 bases left in between. This CDR3 has 14 residues. Per the germline V gene, CDR1 is SGDLS and CDR2 is YYNGEE. The CDR3: CASSPTGMNTEAFP. Written as DNA, the CDR3 is TGTGCCAGCAGCCCGACGGGGATGAACACTGAAGCTTTCCCT.

In its sample, this clonotype was seen many times. The chain links TRBV29-1 to TRBJ2-7, with 7 bases identical to TRBD1. Germline loops: CDR1 SQVTM, CDR2 ANQGSEA. The ends lost 7 bases at V and 3 bases at J; junction bases unmatched: 6. There are 12 residues in the CDR3. The CDR3 reads CSAGDSNYEQYF. CDR3 bases: TGCAGCGCCGGGGACAGCAACTACGAGCAGTACTTC.

This clonotype came up many times. CDR3 in DNA: TGTGCCAGCAGCCCAACCGGGACAACTAATCAGCCCCAGCATTTT. Encoded protein: CASSPTGTTNQPQHF. This chain links TRBV7-2 with TRBJ1-5; weak D call: TRBD1 (6 bases). This CDR3 is 15 amino acids long. CDR1 is SGHTA, CDR2 FQGNSA, per germline. The V end was cut by 5 bases, the J end by 4 bases, with 15 bases between.